Listed below are T cell receptor beta chains from one sample, sequenced in a study of T cells in localized non-small cell lung cancer. Data came from immunoSEQ multiplex PCR; TCRdb stores just in-frame clones and leaves some out. The sample includes about 2,700 clones, approximately 29% of them seen just once. Here the sequenced sample was lung tumor tissue, taken before any cancer treatment. These receptor sequences come from a woman between 35 and 75 years old with stage I lung adenocarcinoma. The conserved cysteine and the conserved F or W are not part of the CDR3 here. The order of the fields is J gene, V gene, CDR3 protein.

>TRBJ1-3|TRBV25-1
ASSPRGYPGNTIY
>TRBJ2-5|TRBV6-8
ASSRDYQETQY
>TRBJ1-5|TRBV19
ASSISAGQGGQPQH
>TRBJ2-3|TRBV28
ATRSPGADTQY
>TRBJ2-6|TRBV6-8
ASSYTGQAGANVLT
>TRBJ1-5|TRBV18
ASSPQGDQPQH
>TRBJ1-5|TRBV6-8
ASSEREGGRQPQH
>TRBJ2-7|TRBV5-1
ASSWTSGIYEQY
>TRBJ2-5|TRBV5-1
ASSFGTSGRSLSMETQY
>TRBJ2-7|TRBV19
ASSITSGNSYEQY
>TRBJ1-4|TRBV28
ASSWGATNEKLF